The 29 T cell receptor beta chains given below trace back to one sample, sequenced in a study of cytomegalovirus exposure and HLA in healthy donors. Profiled with immunoSEQ multiplex PCR; TCRdb holds only in-frame clones, not every one. The sample yields more than 85,000 clones, more than 70% seen once. The material sequenced was PBMCs. These receptor sequences come from a woman between 18 and 29 years old in good health and CMV-seronegative.

The chain's CDR3 is CASSVTPIGNTIYF. The CDR3, as DNA: TGTGCCAGCAGTGTGACACCTATTGGAAACACCATATATTTT. This chain joins TRBV27 and TRBJ1-3, with unresolved D. V was clipped by 5 bases and J by 3 bases, with 11 bases between them. The CDR3 is 14 residues long. Germline assignment: CDR1 MNHEY and CDR2 SMNVEV (reference sequence).

The chain employs TRBV27 and TRBJ2-7, with 8 nucleotides matching TRBD1. CDR1 is MNHEY, CDR2 SMNVEV, per germline (reference sequence). The CDR3 is 15 amino acids. With 5 bases clipped from V and 1 base from J, the junction kept 7 bases outside the gene matches. CDR3 amino acids: CASSPLTGVSYEQYF. The DNA of the CDR3 is TGTGCCAGCAGTCCCCTGACAGGGGTGTCCTACGAGCAGTACTTC.

CDR3 protein: CASSRTGWEQFF. DNA for the CDR3: TGTGCCAGCAGTCGCACAGGCTGGGAGCAGTTCTTC. The chain has TRBV2 and TRBJ2-1, with D tentatively TRBD1 (5 bases). The V gene's germline CDR1 is SNHLY and CDR2 FYNNEI. There are 12 residues in the CDR3. V lost 5 bases to trimming and J lost 10 bases, with 12 bases between them.

This chain links TRBV5-1 with TRBJ2-5; D is possibly TRBD2 (7 bases). The CDR3 runs 15 residues. Per the germline V gene, CDR1 is SGHRS and CDR2 is YFSETQ. Trimming cost V 4 bases and J 4 bases, with 17 bases left between them. The CDR3, as DNA: TGCGCCAGCAGCCCCGGGGGGCCACGAGGAGAGACCCAGTACTTC. This gives the protein CASSPGGPRGETQYF.

This chain connects TRBV27 to TRBJ1-1, with D tentatively TRBD1 (6 bases). V dropped 0 bases and J dropped 5 bases, with 7 bases sitting between them. There are 13 residues in the CDR3. CDR1 MNHEY and CDR2 SMNVEV come from the germline V gene (reference sequence). The chain's CDR3 is CASSLSGGTEAFF. CDR3 nucleotides: TGTGCCAGCAGTTTATCAGGGGGTACTGAAGCTTTCTTT.

This clone was seen only a few times. This chain uses TRBV5-1 with TRBJ1-5; the D is unclear. The germline CDR1 and CDR2 sequences are SGHRS and YFSETQ. CDR3 length equals 14 residues. V was trimmed by 2 bases and J by 8 bases, leaving 14 bases between them. The CDR3 here is CASSFRGSLEPQHF. CDR3 in DNA: TGCGCCAGCAGCTTCCGGGGATCCTTGGAGCCCCAGCATTTT.

This sequence joins TRBV6-4 and TRBJ2-2, with a weak D call TRBD2 (5 bases). Per germline, CDR1 MRHNA and CDR2 SNTAGT. V gave up 0 bases and J gave up 6 bases, with 8 bases separating them. This CDR3 has 14 amino acids. The CDR3 nucleotides read TGTGCCAGCAGTGACTCGAGGGTTGCCGGGGAGCTGTTTTTT. Its protein is CASSDSRVAGELFF.

V and J are TRBV19 and TRBJ1-1; D gene uncertain. The ends were cut back, 3 bases at V and 3 bases at J, with 11 bases in the middle. This CDR3 has 14 amino acids. Germline V gene data show CDR1 as LNHDA and CDR2 as SQIVND (reference sequence). In nucleotides, the CDR3 is TGTGCCAGTAGTATCCCCGGCAGGTACACTGAAGCTTTCTTT. Translating it yields CASSIPGRYTEAFF.

The chain links TRBV28 to TRBJ2-4; 8 bases are a match to TRBD1. The germline V gene has CDR1 MDHEN and CDR2 SYDVKM. Trimming at V came to 3 bases and at J to 3 bases, leaving 7 bases not matched to a gene. The CDR3 consists of 16 residues. CDR3 nucleotide sequence: TGTGCCAGCAGTTTCCAGGGGGCGCGGGGCAAAAACATTCAGTACTTC. Protein: CASSFQGARGKNIQYF.

V gene TRBV6-6 combines with J gene TRBJ2-3, with 9 bases fitting TRBD2. The trim removed 7 bases at V and 3 bases at J, leaving 11 bases unmatched. The CDR3 spans 16 residues. CDR1 and CDR2 from the germline V gene are MNHNY and SVGAGI (reference sequence). The CDR3 nucleotides are TGTGCCAGCAACGGTTACCAGGCGGGGGGGACAGATACGCAGTATTTT. Its translation is CASNGYQAGGTDTQYF.

This rearrangement joins TRBV6-5 to TRBJ1-5; weak D call: TRBD1 (6 bases). V was cut by 4 bases and J by 1 base, with 8 bases left in between. The CDR3 sequence is 14 residues long. Germline CDR1 is MNHEY and CDR2 is SVGAGI. CDR3 protein: CASSLDRSNQPQHF. The CDR3 region has the DNA TGTGCCAGCAGTTTAGACAGGAGCAATCAGCCCCAGCATTTT.

CDR3 loop: CASSLEQATNEKLFF. The CDR3 DNA is TGTGCCAGCAGTTTAGAACAGGCAACTAATGAAAAACTGTTTTTT. V usage is TRBV28 and J usage is TRBJ1-4, with D perhaps TRBD1 (5 bases). CDR1 MDHEN and CDR2 SYDVKM come from the germline V gene. The CDR3 consists of 15 residues. V lost 2 bases and J 0 bases, leaving 7 bases between the germline ends.

V usage is TRBV10-3 and J usage is TRBJ2-6; TRBD2 might be the D (5 bases). Germline-derived CDR1 and CDR2 are ENHRY and SYGVKD. V dropped 2 bases and J dropped 4 bases, with 15 bases sitting between them. The CDR3 length is 17 residues. The CDR3 region is CAISERRRSTGANVLTF. The CDR3 nucleotides are TGTGCCATCAGTGAGAGGAGGAGGAGTACCGGGGCCAACGTCCTGACTTTC.

The chain links TRBV19 to TRBJ1-1; 7 nucleotides line up with TRBD1. Germline V gives CDR1 LNHDA, CDR2 SQIVND (reference sequence). The V and J ends lost 0 bases and 3 bases, in that order; junction bases with no gene match: 4. This CDR3 is 15 amino acids long. Here the CDR3 DNA reads TGTGCCAGTAGTATAGAGACAGGGTGGTACACTGAAGCTTTCTTT. Its translation is CASSIETGWYTEAFF.

This clone was seen repeatedly, ten times or more. This chain uses TRBV29-1 with TRBJ2-2; the D is unclear. The V end lost 6 bases, the J end lost 5 bases, and 4 bases lay between the germline ends. Germline V gives CDR1 SQVTM, CDR2 ANQGSEA. The CDR3 contains 10 residues. The CDR3 loop is CSVLTGELFF. The CDR3 coding sequence is TGCAGCGTCCTGACCGGGGAGCTGTTTTTT.

The chain links TRBV6-5 to TRBJ1-1; 9 bases align to TRBD1. V was clipped by 7 bases and J by 0 bases; unmatched bases: 6. The CDR3 is 15 residues long. Germline lookup yields CDR1 MNHEY and CDR2 SVGAGI. The CDR3 here is CASNRNRGLNTEAFF. CDR3 DNA: TGTGCCAGCAACCGAAACAGGGGGCTGAACACTGAAGCTTTCTTT.

The chain carries TRBV6-4 and TRBJ2-1, with 8 bases aligning to TRBD1. V dropped 0 bases and J dropped 8; count of bases not matched to a gene: 6. The germline CDR1 and CDR2 sequences are MRHNA and SNTAGT. This CDR3 is built from 15 residues. Written as DNA, the CDR3 is TGTGCCAGCAGTGACTCGGTGGCAGGGGGCCATGAGCAGTTCTTC. Protein sequence: CASSDSVAGGHEQFF.

The genes are TRBV5-4 and TRBJ1-2; possible D gene TRBD1, 6 bases. This CDR3 is 14 amino acids long. With 3 bases removed from V and 8 bases from J, the gap between germline ends came to 17 bases. The germline V gene encodes CDR1 SGHNT and CDR2 YYREEE (reference sequence). CDR3 in DNA: TGTGCCAGCAGCTACGACAGGCCGAGTCAGGGCTACACCTTC. It translates to CASSYDRPSQGYTF.

The CDR3 bases are TGTGCCAGCAGTGACCCAAAGCTAATAGCCAAAAACATTCAGTACTTC. Translating it yields CASSDPKLIAKNIQYF. The chain employs TRBV6-1 and TRBJ2-4; no firm D call. The CDR3 runs 16 residues. Looked up from germline, CDR1 is MNHNS and CDR2 is SASEGT. The germline V and J ends were trimmed by 3 bases and 0 bases, with 12 bases remaining between them.

The chain recombines TRBV5-1 with TRBJ2-3; a possible D gene is TRBD1 (5 bases). Germline-derived CDR1 and CDR2 are SGHRS and YFSETQ. CDR3 size: 16 residues. With 0 bases removed from V and 4 bases from J, the gap between germline ends came to 15 bases. CDR3 DNA sequence: TGCGCCAGCAGCTTGGAGTGGGGCGCGATGGCAGATACGCAGTATTTT. It codes for CASSLEWGAMADTQYF.

There are a few counts of this clone. The chain uses TRBV19 and TRBJ1-5, with D uncertain. The CDR3 is made up of 13 amino acids. V lost 5 bases and J lost 4, with 9 bases in between. Per germline, CDR1 LNHDA and CDR2 SQIVND (reference sequence). The CDR3 region is CASSPDGNQPQHF. In DNA form, the CDR3 reads TGTGCCAGTAGTCCCGACGGGAATCAGCCCCAGCATTTT.

The chain joins TRBV5-1 to TRBJ2-5; 16 bases are a match to TRBD2. The CDR3 consists of 17 residues. Losses at the gene ends were 4 bases for V and 7 bases for J; bases not matched to a gene: 10. Germline V CDR1 and CDR2: SGHRS, YFSETQ. For the CDR3, the DNA is TGCGCCAGCAGCGTCACCGGGACTAGCGGGGGGGCCGCGACCCAGTACTTC. Translated: CASSVTGTSGGAATQYF. Full variable domain (rest looked up from reference TRBV5-1 and TRBJ2-5): KAGVTQTPRYLIKTRGQQVTLSCSPISGHRSVSWYQQTPGQGLQFLFEYFSETQRNKGNFPGRFSGRQFSNSRSEMNVSTLELGDSALYLCASSVTGTSGGAATQYFGPGTRLLVL.

V gene TRBV7-9 combines with J gene TRBJ2-3; 8 bases align to TRBD2. In germline, CDR1 is SEHNR, CDR2 FQNEAQ (reference sequence). Trimming at V came to 2 bases and at J to 0 bases, leaving 1 base not matched to a gene. The CDR3 is 15 amino acids. CDR3 sequence reads: CASSLRGGSTDTQYF. The DNA for the CDR3 is TGTGCCAGCAGCTTACGGGGGGGAAGCACAGATACGCAGTATTTT. The variable domain in full, completed from reference TRBV7-9 and TRBJ2-3, reads DTGVSQNPRHKITKRGQNVTFRCDPISEHNRLYWYRQTLGQGPEFLTYFQNEAQLEKSRLLSDRFSAERPKGSFSTLEIQRTEQGDSAMYLCASSLRGGSTDTQYFGPGTRLTVL.

The gene calls are TRBV4-2 and TRBJ1-4; TRBD1 aligns across 7 bases. Trimming cost V 0 bases and J 7 bases; bases outside gene matches: 11. The CDR3 runs 17 residues. Germline V gene data show CDR1 as LGHNA and CDR2 as YNFKEQ. The CDR3 DNA is TGTGCCAGCAGCCAAGATGGGGTTCGGCAGGGGGGTGAAAAACTGTTTTTT. Translating it yields CASSQDGVRQGGEKLFF.

In its sample, this clone was seen once. The chain employs TRBV5-1 and TRBJ2-3, with 7 bases fitting TRBD1. The CDR3 has 14 residues. Looked up from germline, CDR1 is SGHRS and CDR2 is YFSETQ. V shed 0 bases, J shed 4 bases, and the junction held 2 bases outside the gene matches. The CDR3 coding sequence is TGCGCCAGCAGCTTGGCCGGGACAGCAGATACGCAGTATTTT. Translating gives CASSLAGTADTQYF.

In its sample, this clone was seen a few times. The chain uses TRBV11-2 and TRBJ2-7, with 7 bases lining up with TRBD1. With V trimmed by 5 bases and J by 2 bases, 3 bases remained unmatched. This CDR3 has 13 amino acids. The germline gives CDR1 SGHAT, CDR2 FQNNGV. CDR3 DNA sequence: TGTGCCAGCAGCCAGGGACAGACCTACGAGCAGTACTTC. It yields the protein CASSQGQTYEQYF.

V gene TRBV30 combines with J gene TRBJ1-4, with 8 bases aligning to TRBD1. The CDR3 extends over 15 amino acids. Per the germline V gene, CDR1 is GTSNPN and CDR2 is SVGIG (reference sequence). V gave up 0 bases and J gave up 6 bases; unmatched junction bases: 6. The CDR3 DNA reads TGTGCCTGGAGTGTACTTCAGGGGGCGGATGAAAAACTGTTTTTT. It specifies CAWSVLQGADEKLFF. Full variable domain (missing parts from reference TRBV30 and TRBJ1-4): SQTIHQWPATLVQPVGSPLSLECTVEGTSNPNLYWYRQAAGRGLQLLFYSVGIGQISSEVPQNLSASRPQDRQFILSSKKLLLSDSGFYLCAWSVLQGADEKLFFGSGTQLSVL.

The V call is TRBV6-5, the J call TRBJ1-1; 9 bases are a match to TRBD1. V gave up 6 bases and J gave up 5 bases; unmatched junction bases: 7. The CDR3 covers 14 residues. The germline CDR1 and CDR2 sequences are MNHEY and SVGAGI. The CDR3 region is CASRGQGLITEAFF. The DNA of the CDR3 is TGTGCCAGCAGGGGACAGGGCCTGATAACTGAAGCTTTCTTT.

The chain uses TRBV29-1 and TRBJ1-1, with TRBD1 matching over 8 bases. The V and J ends lost 6 bases and 1 base, in that order; junction bases with no gene match: 4. The CDR3 runs 13 residues. Per the germline V gene, CDR1 is SQVTM and CDR2 is ANQGSEA. The CDR3 DNA reads TGCAGCGTAATGACAGGGGCGAACACTGAAGCTTTCTTT. This translates into CSVMTGANTEAFF.